This TCR beta chain was profiled in a study of T cell repertoires in cytomegalovirus infection. Looking at the study overall: The authors used CMV epitopes that were HLA-C-restricted (recently identified) and HLA-B-restricted (well studied).

TCRdb reanalysed the reads using MiXCR and keeps one entry per CDR3 protein. The sample holds about 770,000 distinct CDR3 sequences, almost 30% seen once. This clonotype has only a few counts. The antigen is not known. CDR3 length: 14 residues. After removal of 8 bases from V and 2 bases from J, the junction contained 5 bases not matched to a gene. Germline CDR1 MNHEY, CDR2 SMNVEV (reference sequence). The J gene is TRBJ2-3, the V gene TRBV27; 9 positions agree with TRBD2. The specimen comprised cultured CD8+ T cells from PBMCs, sampled from culture after CMV antigen stimulation. The receptor was derived from a human donor in good health (CMV status not recorded). Some clones in this sample may be carry-over from other donors' samples. CDR3 in DNA: TGTGCCAGCGGGCGGGGGGGTTACACAGATACGCAGTATTTT. Its translation: CASGRGGYTDTQYF.